Listed here are 4 T cell receptor beta chains from one sample, sequenced in a study of cytomegalovirus exposure and HLA in healthy donors (dated by TCRdb to about 2017). Libraries were prepared through the immunoSEQ multiplex PCR assay. A mixture of 60 forward primers for TCR Vbeta segments and 13 reverse primers for TCR Jbeta segments was used in the multiplex PCR. TCRdb carries this immuneACCESS record with in-frame sequences only. Its versions omit some clonotypes, under half of them owing to an unresolved V gene in the studies checked, with the rest unexplained. The sample table holds about 140,000 clones, of which 82% were seen once. The top ten hold 1.5% to 2.5% of the sample. The sample taken for sequencing was PBMCs. These receptors originate from a woman aged 40 to 50 in good health and CMV-seronegative.

The chain is built from TRBV7-2 and TRBJ1-5; D possibly corresponds to TRBD1 (5 bases). Germline V gene lookup returns CDR1 SGHTA and CDR2 FQGNSA. CDR3 length: 15 amino acids. V dropped 4 bases and J dropped 1 base, with 11 bases sitting between them. DNA for the CDR3: TGTGCCAGCAGCTATCAGGGAATGAGCAATCAGCCCCAGCATTTT. Translating it yields CASSYQGMSNQPQHF.

This clone was observed a few times. The rearrangement uses TRBV7-9 and TRBJ2-1, with 7 nucleotides matching TRBD2. V lost 4 bases and J lost 6; bases outside the gene matches: 12. Germline assignment: CDR1 SEHNR and CDR2 FQNEAQ (reference sequence). There are 16 residues in the CDR3. CDR3 coding DNA: TGTGCCAGCAGCTCTCTGGCGGGAGTACTGGTCAATGAGCAGTTCTTC. Protein: CASSSLAGVLVNEQFF.

On this clone itself: The sample holds other DNA sequences that translate to the same CDR3. This sequence joins TRBV18 and TRBJ2-3; 7 nucleotides agree with TRBD1. CDR3 length equals 14 residues. The trim removed 3 bases at V and 3 bases at J, leaving 3 bases unmatched. Germline CDR1 is KGHSH and CDR2 is LQKENI. The CDR3 reads CASSPRQGTDTQYF. In nucleotides, the CDR3 is TGTGCCAGCTCACCTCGACAGGGAACAGATACGCAGTATTTT.

The chain joins TRBV6-5 to TRBJ2-1; no firm D call. Trimming took off 0 bases at V and 10 bases at J, with 10 bases between the two ends. Germline values: CDR1 MNHEY, CDR2 SVGAGI. The CDR3 has 13 amino acids. This CDR3 reads CASSYSMRQEQFF. In DNA, the CDR3 is TGTGCCAGCAGTTACTCGATGAGGCAGGAGCAGTTCTTC.